The TCR beta chain under discussion was sequenced for a study of T cell repertoires in cytomegalovirus infection. The wider study: Well-studied HLA-B-restricted epitopes and recently identified HLA-C-restricted epitopes of CMV were both used in the study. Based on public TCR beta signatures, there were indications of CMV infection and of a matching HLA type.

Germline V gives CDR1 MNHEY, CDR2 SMNVEV (reference sequence). The V end lost 5 bases, the J end lost 3 bases, and 17 bases lay between the germline ends. The CDR3 spans 16 residues. Study-wide findings and caveats: Summed frequency of public TCR beta families distinguished CMV carriers with the relevant HLA. The ex vivo response was dominated by HLA-C-restricted CMV-specific TCR beta clonotypes.

TCRdb re-called the reads through MiXCR, storing one row per CDR3 protein. The sample carries under 200,000 distinct CDR3 sequences, 20% to 25% recorded once. As to this clonotype: Its antigen is unknown.

This TCR was sampled from a human donor in good health (CMV status not recorded). Some clones in this sample may be carry-over from other donors' samples. Sample: CD8+ T cells from cultured PBMCs, taken from culture after CMV antigen stimulation. The chain combines TRBV27 with TRBJ1-5, with a weak D call TRBD1 (5 bases). The CDR3 DNA is TGTGCCAGCAGTCCTCGGTCTGGGGCAGTCAATCAGCCCCAGCATTTT. Its protein product is CASSPRSGAVNQPQHF.